The subject of this entry is one T cell receptor beta chain. The sample originates from a study of cytomegalovirus exposure and HLA in healthy donors. Study overall: Researchers found that roughly 81% of 350 to 500 genotyped donors fell within the Caucasian-associated ancestry cluster.

The V segment lost 6 bases and the J segment 7 bases; nucleotides outside the gene matches: 10. This CDR3 has 14 residues. Germline CDR1 and CDR2: LNHDA and SQIVND (reference sequence). The PCR employed 60 Vbeta primers together with 13 Jbeta primers. Sequenced by immunoSEQ multiplex PCR; TCRdb stores in-frame clones only, minus some. The sample is made up of about 200,000 clones, and the top ten hold roughly 0.74% of it. This chain connects TRBV19 to TRBJ1-1, with 8 bases aligning to TRBD1. This sequence originates from a boy between 10 and 17 years old in good health and CMV-seronegative. Sequencing was carried out using PBMCs. The CDR3: CASRGWTGTLEAFF. CDR3 bases: TGTGCCAGTAGGGGATGGACAGGGACCCTTGAAGCTTTCTTT. The full variable domain, rest sourced from reference TRBV19 and TRBJ1-1, is DGGITQSPKYLFRKEGQNVTLSCEQNLNHDAMYWYRQDPGQGLRLIYYSQIVNDFQKGDIAEGYSVSREKKESFPLTVTSAQKNPTAFYLCASRGWTGTLEAFFGQGTRLTVV.